This entry describes one T cell receptor (beta chain). Antigen specificity is unknown. TCRdb reanalysed the reads using MiXCR and keeps one entry per CDR3 protein. The data contain a few hundred thousand distinct CDR3 sequences, over 35% of them seen just once; the ten biggest clones take up about 48%. The record originates from a study of T cell repertoires in cytomegalovirus infection. Overall study: HLA-B-restricted CMV epitopes that are well studied were used alongside recently identified HLA-C-restricted ones. TCR beta signatures that were public indicated CMV infection and matching HLA type. Study findings and constraints: Cumulated frequencies of public TCR beta families served to identify carriers of CMV plus the relevant HLA. HLA-C-restricted CMV-specific TCR beta clonotypes were dominant in the ex vivo response.

The CDR3 has 15 residues. Germline V gives CDR1 SGHKS, CDR2 YYEKEE (reference sequence). V was shortened by 1 base and J by 5 bases, with 14 bases between the two germline ends. This TCR derives from a human donor in good health (CMV status not recorded). Some clones in this sample may be carry-over from other donors' samples. This material consisted of cultured PBMCs, taken from culture after CMV antigen stimulation. The J gene is TRBJ2-3, the V gene TRBV5-5; D is possibly TRBD1 or TRBD2 (6 bases each). CDR3 nucleotide sequence: TGTGCCAGCAGCTTGAGTAGGGGGGCGAAAGATACGCAGTATTTT. Translating gives CASSLSRGAKDTQYF.